This T cell receptor beta chain was captured in a study of Graves' ophthalmopathy and Graves' hyperthyroidism. The study amplified TCR beta CDR3 regions using RNA transcripts. After a first-round RT-PCR with HTBI primers, a second-round multiplex PCR was run. TCRdb recomputed calls from the multiplex PCR reads with MiXCR, one row per CDR3 protein. Here the sample spans around 670,000 distinct CDR3 sequences, 40% being singletons. V shed 0 bases and J shed 2 bases, with 8 bases lying between them. The CDR3 loop spans 14 amino acids. Germline CDR1 reads SGDLS; CDR2 reads YYNGEE. This clonotype was recorded once.

The sequence was collected from an adult man with Graves' ophthalmopathy. V gene TRBV9 combines with J gene TRBJ2-5; D may be TRBD1 (6 bases). Material for sequencing was peripheral blood. The CDR3, as DNA: TGTGCCAGCAGCGTAGGGGGACAACAAGAGACCCAGTACTTC. This codes for CASSVGGQQETQYF.